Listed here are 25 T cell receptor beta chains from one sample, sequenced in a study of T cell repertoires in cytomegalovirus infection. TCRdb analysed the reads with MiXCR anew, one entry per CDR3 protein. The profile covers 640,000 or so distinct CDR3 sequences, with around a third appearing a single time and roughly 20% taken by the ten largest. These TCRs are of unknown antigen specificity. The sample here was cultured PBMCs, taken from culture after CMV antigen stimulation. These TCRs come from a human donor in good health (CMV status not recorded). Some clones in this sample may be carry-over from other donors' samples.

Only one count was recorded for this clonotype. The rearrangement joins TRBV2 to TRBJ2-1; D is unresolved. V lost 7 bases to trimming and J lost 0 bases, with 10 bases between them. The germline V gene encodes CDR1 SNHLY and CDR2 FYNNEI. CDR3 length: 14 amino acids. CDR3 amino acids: CASNIGSSYNEQFF. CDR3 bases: TGTGCCAGCAACATCGGCAGCTCCTACAATGAGCAGTTCTTC.

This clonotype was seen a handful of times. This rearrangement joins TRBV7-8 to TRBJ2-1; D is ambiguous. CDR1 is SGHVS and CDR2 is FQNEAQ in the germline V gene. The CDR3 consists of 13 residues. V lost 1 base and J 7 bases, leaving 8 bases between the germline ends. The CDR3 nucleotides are TGTGCCAGCAGCTTAGGGAAAGGGAATGAGCAGTTCTTC. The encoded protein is CASSLGKGNEQFF.

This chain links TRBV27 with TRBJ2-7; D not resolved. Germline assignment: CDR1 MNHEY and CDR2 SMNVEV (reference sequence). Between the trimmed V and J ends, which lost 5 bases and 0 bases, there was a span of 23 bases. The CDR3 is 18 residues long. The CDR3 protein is CASSLTAPGLAYSYEQYF. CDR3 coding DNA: TGTGCCAGCAGTCTTACAGCCCCTGGGTTGGCCTACTCCTACGAGCAGTACTTC.

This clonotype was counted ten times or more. The CDR3 reads CASSFGYTEAFF. CDR3 DNA: TGTGCCAGCAGTTTTGGCTACACTGAAGCTTTCTTT. The chain has TRBV12-3 or TRBV12-4 and TRBJ1-1; D gene uncertain. Trimming took off 3 bases at V and 3 bases at J, with 5 bases between the two ends. The CDR3 is 12 amino acids.

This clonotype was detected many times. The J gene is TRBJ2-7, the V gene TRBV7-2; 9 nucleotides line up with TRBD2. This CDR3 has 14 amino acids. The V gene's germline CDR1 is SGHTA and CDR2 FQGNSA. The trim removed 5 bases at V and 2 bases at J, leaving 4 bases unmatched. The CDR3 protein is CASSTSGRTYEQYF. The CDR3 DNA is TGTGCCAGCAGCACCAGCGGGAGGACCTACGAGCAGTACTTC.

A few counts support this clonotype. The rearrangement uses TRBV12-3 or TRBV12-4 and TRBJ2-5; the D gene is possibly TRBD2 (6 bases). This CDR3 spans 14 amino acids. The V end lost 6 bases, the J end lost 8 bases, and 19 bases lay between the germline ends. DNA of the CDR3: TGTGCCAGCAGCCCCGTGGGGACTGGGAGCACCCAGTACTTC. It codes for CASSPVGTGSTQYF.

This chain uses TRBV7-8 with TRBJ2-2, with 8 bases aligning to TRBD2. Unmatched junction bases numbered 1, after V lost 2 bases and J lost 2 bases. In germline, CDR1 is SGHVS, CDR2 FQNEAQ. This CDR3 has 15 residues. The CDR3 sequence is CASSLSGSNTGELFF. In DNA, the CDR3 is TGTGCCAGCAGCTTAAGCGGGAGCAACACCGGGGAGCTGTTTTTT.

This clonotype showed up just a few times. This CDR3 is CASSQPRTESGNTIYF. Here the CDR3 DNA reads TGTGCCAGCAGCCAACCGCGGACGGAATCTGGAAACACCATATATTTT. This chain connects TRBV4-2 to TRBJ1-3; D gene unclear. The CDR3 runs to 16 residues. V gave up 2 bases and J gave up 1 base, with 12 bases separating them. Germline CDR1 LGHNA, CDR2 YNFKEQ.

CDR3 sequence reads: CAIRPMGGDSSTDTQYF. CDR3 sequence (DNA): TGTGCCATCAGGCCAATGGGGGGAGATAGTAGCACAGATACGCAGTATTTT. The chain has TRBV10-3 and TRBJ2-3, with D possibly matching TRBD2 (6 bases). V was pared by 6 bases and J by 0 bases, with 19 bases between. The CDR3 totals 17 residues. From germline, CDR1 is ENHRY and CDR2 SYGVKD.

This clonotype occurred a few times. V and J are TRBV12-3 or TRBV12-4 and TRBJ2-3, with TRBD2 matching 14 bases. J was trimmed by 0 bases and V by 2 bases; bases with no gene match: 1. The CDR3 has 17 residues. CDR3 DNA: TGTGCCAGCAGTTTACGGACTAGCGGGAGGAGCACAGATACGCAGTATTTT. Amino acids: CASSLRTSGRSTDTQYF.

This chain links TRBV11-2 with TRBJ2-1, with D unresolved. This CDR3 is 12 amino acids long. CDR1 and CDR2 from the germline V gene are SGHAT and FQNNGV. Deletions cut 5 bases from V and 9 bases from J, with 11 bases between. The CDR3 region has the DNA TGTGCCAGCAGCCGGCCGGGTAGTGAGCAGTTCTTC. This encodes CASSRPGSEQFF.

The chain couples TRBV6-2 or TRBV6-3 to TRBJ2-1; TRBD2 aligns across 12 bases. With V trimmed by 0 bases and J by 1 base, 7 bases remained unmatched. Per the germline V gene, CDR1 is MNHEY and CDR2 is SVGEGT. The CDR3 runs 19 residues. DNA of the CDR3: TGTGCCAGCAGTTACTCCGGACTAGCGGGACGCACGTCCTACAATGAGCAGTTCTTC. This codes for CASSYSGLAGRTSYNEQFF.

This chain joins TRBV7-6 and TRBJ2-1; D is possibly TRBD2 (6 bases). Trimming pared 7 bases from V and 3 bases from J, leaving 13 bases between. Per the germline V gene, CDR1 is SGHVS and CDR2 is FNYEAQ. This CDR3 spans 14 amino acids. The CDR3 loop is CASTGGTLYNEQFF. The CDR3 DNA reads TGTGCCAGCACCGGAGGGACCCTCTACAATGAGCAGTTCTTC.

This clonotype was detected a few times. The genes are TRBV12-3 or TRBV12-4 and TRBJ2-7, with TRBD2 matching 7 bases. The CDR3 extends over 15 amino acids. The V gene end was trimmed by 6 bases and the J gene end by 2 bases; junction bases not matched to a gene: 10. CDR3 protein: CASSFWSTSAYEQYF. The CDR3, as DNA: TGTGCCAGCAGCTTTTGGTCCACTAGCGCCTACGAGCAGTACTTC.

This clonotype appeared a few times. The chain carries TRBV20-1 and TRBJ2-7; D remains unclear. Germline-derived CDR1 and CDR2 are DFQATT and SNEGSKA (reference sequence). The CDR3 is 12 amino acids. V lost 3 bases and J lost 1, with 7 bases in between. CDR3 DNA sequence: TGCAGTGCTAGTGGCAGGTCCTACGAGCAGTACTTC. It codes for CSASGRSYEQYF.

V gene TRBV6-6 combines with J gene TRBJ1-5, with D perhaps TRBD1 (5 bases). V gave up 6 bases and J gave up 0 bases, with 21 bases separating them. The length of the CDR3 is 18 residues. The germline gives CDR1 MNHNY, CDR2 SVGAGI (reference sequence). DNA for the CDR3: TGTGCCAGCAGCTTAAACAGGAGACTTAGCAATAGCAATCAGCCCCAGCATTTT. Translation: CASSLNRRLSNSNQPQHF.

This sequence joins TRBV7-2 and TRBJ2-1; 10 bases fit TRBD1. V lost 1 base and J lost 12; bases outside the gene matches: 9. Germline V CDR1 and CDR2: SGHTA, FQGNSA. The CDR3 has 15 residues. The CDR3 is CASSLGPRDRGGQFF. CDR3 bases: TGTGCCAGCAGCTTAGGCCCCCGGGACAGGGGTGGGCAGTTCTTC. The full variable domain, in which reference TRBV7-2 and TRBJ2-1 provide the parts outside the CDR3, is GAGVSQSPSNKVTEKGKDVELRCDPISGHTALYWYRQSLGQGLEFLIYFQGNSAPDKSGLPSDRFSAERTGGSVSTLTIQRTQQEDSAVYLCASSLGPRDRGGQFFGPGTRLTVL.

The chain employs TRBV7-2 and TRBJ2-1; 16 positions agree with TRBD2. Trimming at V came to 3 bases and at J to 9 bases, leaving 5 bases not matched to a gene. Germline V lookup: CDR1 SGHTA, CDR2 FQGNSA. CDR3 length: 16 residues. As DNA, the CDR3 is TGTGCCAGCAGCTTCGCGGGACTAGCGGGAGGGGGTGAGCAGTTCTTC. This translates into CASSFAGLAGGGEQFF.

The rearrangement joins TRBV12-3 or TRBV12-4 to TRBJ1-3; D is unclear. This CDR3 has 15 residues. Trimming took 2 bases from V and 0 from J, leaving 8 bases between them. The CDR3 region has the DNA TGTGCCAGCAGTTTATCGACCTTCTCTGGAAACACCATATATTTT. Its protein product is CASSLSTFSGNTIYF.

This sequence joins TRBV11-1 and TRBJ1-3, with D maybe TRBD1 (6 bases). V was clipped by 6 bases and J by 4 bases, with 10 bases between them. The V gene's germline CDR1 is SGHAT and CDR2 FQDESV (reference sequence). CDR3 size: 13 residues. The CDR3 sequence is CASSTGYGNTIYF. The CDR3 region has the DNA TGTGCCAGCAGTACAGGGTACGGAAACACCATATATTTT.

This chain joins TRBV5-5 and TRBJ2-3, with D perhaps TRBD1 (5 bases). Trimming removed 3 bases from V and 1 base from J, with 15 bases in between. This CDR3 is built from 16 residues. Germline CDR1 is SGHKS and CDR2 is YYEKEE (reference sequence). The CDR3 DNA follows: TGTGCCAGCAGCTACGGGCCTACCAGGGGCACAGATACGCAGTATTTT. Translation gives CASSYGPTRGTDTQYF.

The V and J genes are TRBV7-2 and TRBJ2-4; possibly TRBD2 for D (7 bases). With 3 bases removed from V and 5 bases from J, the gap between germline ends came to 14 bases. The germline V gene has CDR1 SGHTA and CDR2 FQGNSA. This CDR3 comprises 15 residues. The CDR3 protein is CASSFTRGAENIQYF. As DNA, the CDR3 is TGTGCCAGCAGCTTCACCCGGGGGGCCGAAAACATTCAGTACTTC.

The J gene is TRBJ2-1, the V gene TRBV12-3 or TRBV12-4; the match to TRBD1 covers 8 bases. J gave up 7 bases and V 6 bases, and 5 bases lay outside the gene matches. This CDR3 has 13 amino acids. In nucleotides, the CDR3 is TGTGCCAGCAGCCCGAGACAGGGGAATGAGCAGTTCTTC. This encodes CASSPRQGNEQFF.

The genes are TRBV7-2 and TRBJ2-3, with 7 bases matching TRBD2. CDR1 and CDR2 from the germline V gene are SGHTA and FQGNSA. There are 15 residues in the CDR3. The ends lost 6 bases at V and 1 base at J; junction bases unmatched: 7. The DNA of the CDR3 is TGTGCCAGCAGTCCTTGGGGGGGAGGCACAGATACGCAGTATTTT. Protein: CASSPWGGGTDTQYF.

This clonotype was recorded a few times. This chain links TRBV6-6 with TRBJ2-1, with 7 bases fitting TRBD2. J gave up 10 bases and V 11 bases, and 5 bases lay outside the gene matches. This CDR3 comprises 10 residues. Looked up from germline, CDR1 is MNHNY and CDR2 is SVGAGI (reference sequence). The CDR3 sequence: CAGGGREQFF. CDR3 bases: TGTGCCGGGGGGGGGAGAGAGCAGTTCTTC.